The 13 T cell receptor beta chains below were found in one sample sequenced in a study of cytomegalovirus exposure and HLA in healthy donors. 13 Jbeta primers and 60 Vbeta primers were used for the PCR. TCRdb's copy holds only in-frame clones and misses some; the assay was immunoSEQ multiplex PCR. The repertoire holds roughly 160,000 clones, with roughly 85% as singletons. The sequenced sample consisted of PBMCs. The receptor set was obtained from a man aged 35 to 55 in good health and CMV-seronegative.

The CDR3 DNA follows: TGTGCCAGCAGCCCGCAGGGAGGTGATGGCTACACCTTC. This codes for CASSPQGGDGYTF. The V gene is TRBV5-6, the J gene TRBJ1-2, with D tentatively TRBD1 (5 bases). Germline assignment: CDR1 SGHDT and CDR2 YYEEEE. The V and J ends lost 4 bases and 6 bases respectively, with 13 bases between them. The CDR3 runs to 13 residues.

The CDR3 DNA reads TGTGCCAGCAGCTACAGGGACGTCGGCTACGAGCAGTACTTC. Translating it yields CASSYRDVGYEQYF. This sequence joins TRBV11-2 and TRBJ2-7, with D possibly TRBD1 on 6 matching bases. Germline CDR1 reads SGHAT; CDR2 reads FQNNGV. There are 14 residues in the CDR3. V was pared by 4 bases and J by 3 bases, with 13 bases between.

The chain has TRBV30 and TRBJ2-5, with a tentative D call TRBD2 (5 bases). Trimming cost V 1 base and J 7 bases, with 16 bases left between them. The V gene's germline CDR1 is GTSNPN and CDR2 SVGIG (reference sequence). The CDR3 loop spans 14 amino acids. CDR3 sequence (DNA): TGTGCCTGGAGTGCCCCGGGAAGCTCGGGGACCCAGTACTTC. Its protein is CAWSAPGSSGTQYF.

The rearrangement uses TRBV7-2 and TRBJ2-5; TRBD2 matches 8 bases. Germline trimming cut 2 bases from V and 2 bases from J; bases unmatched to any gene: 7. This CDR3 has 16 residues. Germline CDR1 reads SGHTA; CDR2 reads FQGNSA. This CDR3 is CASSLSPLAGQETQYF. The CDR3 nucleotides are TGTGCCAGCAGCTTATCTCCTTTAGCGGGACAAGAGACCCAGTACTTC.

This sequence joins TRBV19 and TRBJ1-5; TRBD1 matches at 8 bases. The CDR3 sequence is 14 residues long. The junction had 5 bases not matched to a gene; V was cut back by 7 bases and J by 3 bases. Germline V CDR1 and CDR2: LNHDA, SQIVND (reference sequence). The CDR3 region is CASTRGRDNQPQHF. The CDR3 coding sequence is TGTGCCAGTACCAGGGGGCGCGACAATCAGCCCCAGCATTTT.

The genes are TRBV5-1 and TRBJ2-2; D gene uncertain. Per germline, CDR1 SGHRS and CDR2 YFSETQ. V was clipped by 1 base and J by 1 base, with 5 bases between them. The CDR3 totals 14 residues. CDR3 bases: TGCGCCAGCAGCTTGTGGCAGAACACCGGGGAGCTGTTTTTT. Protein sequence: CASSLWQNTGELFF.

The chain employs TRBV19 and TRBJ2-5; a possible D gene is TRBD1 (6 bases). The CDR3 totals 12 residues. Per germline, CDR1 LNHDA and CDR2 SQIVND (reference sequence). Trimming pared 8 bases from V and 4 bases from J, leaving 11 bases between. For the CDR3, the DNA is TGTGCCAGTGGCTACAGGGCAGAGACCCAGTACTTC. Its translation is CASGYRAETQYF.

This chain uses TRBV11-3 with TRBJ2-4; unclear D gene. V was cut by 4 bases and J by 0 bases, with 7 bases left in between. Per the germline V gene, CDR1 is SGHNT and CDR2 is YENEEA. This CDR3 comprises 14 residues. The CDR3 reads CASSYPVAKNIQYF. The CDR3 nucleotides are TGTGCCAGCAGCTATCCAGTAGCCAAAAACATTCAGTACTTC.

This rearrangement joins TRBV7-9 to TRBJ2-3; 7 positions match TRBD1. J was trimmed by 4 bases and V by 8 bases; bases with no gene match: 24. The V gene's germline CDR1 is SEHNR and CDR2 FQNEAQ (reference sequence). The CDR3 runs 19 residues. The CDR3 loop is CASGTDSGGQAKRADTQYF. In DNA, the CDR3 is TGTGCCAGCGGGACGGACTCCGGCGGACAGGCAAAGAGAGCAGATACGCAGTATTTT.

This chain's CDR3 is CAISTGAMNTEAFF. CDR3 bases: TGTGCCATCTCGACAGGGGCGATGAACACTGAAGCTTTCTTT. The V call is TRBV10-3, the J call TRBJ1-1; 8 positions match TRBD1. The germline CDR1 and CDR2 sequences are ENHRY and SYGVKD. Trimming removed 8 bases from V and 0 bases from J; junction bases left unmatched: 5. The CDR3 consists of 14 residues.

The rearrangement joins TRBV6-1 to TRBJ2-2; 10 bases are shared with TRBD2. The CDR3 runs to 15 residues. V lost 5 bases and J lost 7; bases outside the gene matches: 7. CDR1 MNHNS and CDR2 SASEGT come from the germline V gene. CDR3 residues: CASSPLAGVSGELFF. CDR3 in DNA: TGTGCCAGCAGTCCGCTAGCGGGAGTGAGCGGGGAGCTGTTTTTT.

This CDR3 is CASSLQQMNEKLFF. CDR3 nucleotide sequence: TGCGCCAGCAGCTTGCAACAGATGAATGAAAAACTGTTTTTT. V and J are TRBV5-1 and TRBJ1-4; D is uncertain. The germline V gene encodes CDR1 SGHRS and CDR2 YFSETQ. The CDR3 spans 14 residues. Trimming took 1 base from V and 5 from J, leaving 9 bases between them.

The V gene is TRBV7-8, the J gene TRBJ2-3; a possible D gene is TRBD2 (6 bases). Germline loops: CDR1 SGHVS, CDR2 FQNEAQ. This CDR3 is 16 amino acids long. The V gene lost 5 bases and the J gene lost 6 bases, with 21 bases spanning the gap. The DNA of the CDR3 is TGTGCCAGCAGCACCCGGGACTTTGGGTTTATGGATACGCAGTATTTT. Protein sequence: CASSTRDFGFMDTQYF.